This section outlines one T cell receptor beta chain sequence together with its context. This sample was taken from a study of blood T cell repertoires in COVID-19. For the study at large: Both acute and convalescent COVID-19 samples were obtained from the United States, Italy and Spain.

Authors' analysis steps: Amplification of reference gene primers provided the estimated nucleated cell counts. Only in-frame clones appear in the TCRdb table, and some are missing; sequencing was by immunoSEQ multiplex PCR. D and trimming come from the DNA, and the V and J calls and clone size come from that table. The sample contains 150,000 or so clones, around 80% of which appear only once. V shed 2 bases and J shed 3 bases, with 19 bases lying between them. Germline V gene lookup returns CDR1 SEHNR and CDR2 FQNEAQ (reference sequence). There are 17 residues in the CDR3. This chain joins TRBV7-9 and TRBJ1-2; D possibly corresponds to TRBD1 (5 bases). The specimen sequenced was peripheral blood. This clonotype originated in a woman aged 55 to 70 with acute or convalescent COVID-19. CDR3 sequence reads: CASSLKKGPGPDYGYTF. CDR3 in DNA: TGTGCCAGCAGCTTAAAAAAGGGGCCAGGGCCGGACTATGGCTACACCTTC.